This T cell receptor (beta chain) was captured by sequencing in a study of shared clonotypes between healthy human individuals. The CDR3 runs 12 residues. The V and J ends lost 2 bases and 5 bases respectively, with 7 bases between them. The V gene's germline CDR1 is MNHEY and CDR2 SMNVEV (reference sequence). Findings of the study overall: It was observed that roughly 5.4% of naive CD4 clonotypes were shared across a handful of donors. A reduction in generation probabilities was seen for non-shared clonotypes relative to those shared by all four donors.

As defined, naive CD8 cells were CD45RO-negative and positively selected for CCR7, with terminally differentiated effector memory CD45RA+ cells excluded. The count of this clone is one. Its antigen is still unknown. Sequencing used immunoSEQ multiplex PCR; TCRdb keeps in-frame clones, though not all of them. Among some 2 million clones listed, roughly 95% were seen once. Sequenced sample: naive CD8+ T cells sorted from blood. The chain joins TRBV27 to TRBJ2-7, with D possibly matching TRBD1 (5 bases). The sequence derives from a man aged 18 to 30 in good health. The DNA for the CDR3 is TGTGCCAGCAGTTTAGGGGCCAACGAGCAGTACTTC. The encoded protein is CASSLGANEQYF.